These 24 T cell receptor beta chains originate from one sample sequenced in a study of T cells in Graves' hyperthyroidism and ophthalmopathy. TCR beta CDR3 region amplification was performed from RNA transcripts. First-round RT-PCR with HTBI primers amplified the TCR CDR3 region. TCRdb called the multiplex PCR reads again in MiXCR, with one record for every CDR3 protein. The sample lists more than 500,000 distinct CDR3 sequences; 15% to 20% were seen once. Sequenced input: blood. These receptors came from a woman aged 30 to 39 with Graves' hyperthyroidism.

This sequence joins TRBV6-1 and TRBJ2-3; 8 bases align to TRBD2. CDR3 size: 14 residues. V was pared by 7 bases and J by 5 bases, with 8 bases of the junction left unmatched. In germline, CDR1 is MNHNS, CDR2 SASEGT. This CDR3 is CASTGRAGGDTQYF. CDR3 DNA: TGTGCCAGCACCGGGAGGGCCGGAGGAGATACGCAGTATTTT.

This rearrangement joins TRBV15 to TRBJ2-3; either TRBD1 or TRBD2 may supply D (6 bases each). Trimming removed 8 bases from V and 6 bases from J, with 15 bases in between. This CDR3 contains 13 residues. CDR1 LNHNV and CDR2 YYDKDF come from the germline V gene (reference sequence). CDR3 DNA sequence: TGTGCCACCGGACGGGGGCTGAAGGATACGCAGTATTTT. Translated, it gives CATGRGLKDTQYF.

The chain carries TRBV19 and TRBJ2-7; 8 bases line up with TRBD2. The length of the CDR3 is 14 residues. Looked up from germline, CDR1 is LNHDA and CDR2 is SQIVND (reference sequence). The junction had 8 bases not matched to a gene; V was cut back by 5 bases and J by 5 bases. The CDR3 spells CASSPGTSLNEQYF. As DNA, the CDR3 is TGTGCCAGTAGTCCCGGGACTAGTCTGAACGAGCAGTACTTC. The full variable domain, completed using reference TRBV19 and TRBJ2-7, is DGGITQSPKYLFRKEGQNVTLSCEQNLNHDAMYWYRQDPGQGLRLIYYSQIVNDFQKGDIAEGYSVSREKKESFPLTVTSAQKNPTAFYLCASSPGTSLNEQYFGPGTRLTVT.

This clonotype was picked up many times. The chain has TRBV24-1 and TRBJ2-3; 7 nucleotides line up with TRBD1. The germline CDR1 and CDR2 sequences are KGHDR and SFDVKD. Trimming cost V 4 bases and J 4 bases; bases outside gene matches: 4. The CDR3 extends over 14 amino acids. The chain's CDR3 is CATSDPGQADTQYF. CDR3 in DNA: TGTGCCACCAGTGACCCCGGACAGGCAGATACGCAGTATTTT.

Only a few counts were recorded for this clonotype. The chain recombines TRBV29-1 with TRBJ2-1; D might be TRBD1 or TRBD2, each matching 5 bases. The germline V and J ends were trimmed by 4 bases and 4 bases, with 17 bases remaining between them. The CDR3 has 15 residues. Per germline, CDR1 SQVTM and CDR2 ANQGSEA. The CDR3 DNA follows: TGCAGCGTTGGAGAGGGGCCAGCGGCTTACAATGAGCAGTTCTTC. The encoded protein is CSVGEGPAAYNEQFF.

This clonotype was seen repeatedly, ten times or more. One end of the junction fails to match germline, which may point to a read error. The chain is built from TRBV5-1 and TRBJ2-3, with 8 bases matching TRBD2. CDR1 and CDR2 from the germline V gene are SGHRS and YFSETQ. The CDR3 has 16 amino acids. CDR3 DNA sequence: TGCGCCAGCCGCTTTGTTAGCGGGGCCTACACAGATACGCAGTATTTT. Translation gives CASRFVSGAYTDTQYF.

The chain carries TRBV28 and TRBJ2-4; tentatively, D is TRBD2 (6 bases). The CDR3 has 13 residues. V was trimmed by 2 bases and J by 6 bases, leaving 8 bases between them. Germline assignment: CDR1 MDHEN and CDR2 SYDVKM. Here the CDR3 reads CASSLAGINIQYF. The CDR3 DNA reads TGTGCCAGCAGTTTAGCGGGGATAAACATTCAGTACTTC.

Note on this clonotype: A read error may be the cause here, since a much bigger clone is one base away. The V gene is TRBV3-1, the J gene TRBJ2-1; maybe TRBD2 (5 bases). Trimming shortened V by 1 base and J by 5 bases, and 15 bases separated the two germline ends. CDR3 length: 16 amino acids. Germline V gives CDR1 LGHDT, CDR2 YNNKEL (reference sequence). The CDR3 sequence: CASSQVDGLRDNEQFF. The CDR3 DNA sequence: TGTGCCAGCAGCCAAGTTGATGGGCTGCGGGACAATGAGCAGTTCTTC.

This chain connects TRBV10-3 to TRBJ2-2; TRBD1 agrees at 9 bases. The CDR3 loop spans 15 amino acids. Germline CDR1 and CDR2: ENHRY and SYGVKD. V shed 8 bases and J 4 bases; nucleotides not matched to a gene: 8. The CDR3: CAIAVATGGTGELFF. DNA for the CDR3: TGTGCCATCGCGGTAGCGACAGGGGGCACCGGGGAGCTGTTTTTT.

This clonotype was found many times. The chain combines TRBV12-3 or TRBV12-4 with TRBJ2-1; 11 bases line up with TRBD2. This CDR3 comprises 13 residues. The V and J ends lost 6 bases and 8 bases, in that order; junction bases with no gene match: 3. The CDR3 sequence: CASSRGLADEQFF. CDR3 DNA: TGTGCCAGCAGCCGGGGACTAGCGGATGAGCAGTTCTTC.

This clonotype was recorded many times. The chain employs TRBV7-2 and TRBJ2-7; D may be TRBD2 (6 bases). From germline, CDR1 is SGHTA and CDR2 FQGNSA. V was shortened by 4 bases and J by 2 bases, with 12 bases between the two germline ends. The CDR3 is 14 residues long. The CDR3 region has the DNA TGTGCCAGCAGCTCGTCCGCGGGACCCTACGAGCAGTACTTC. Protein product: CASSSSAGPYEQYF.

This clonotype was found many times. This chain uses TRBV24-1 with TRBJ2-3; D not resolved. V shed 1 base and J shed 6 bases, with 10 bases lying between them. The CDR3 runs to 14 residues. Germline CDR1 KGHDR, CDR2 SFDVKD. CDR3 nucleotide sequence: TGTGCCACCAGTGATTTCGACCATCCGGATACGCAGTATTTT. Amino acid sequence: CATSDFDHPDTQYF.

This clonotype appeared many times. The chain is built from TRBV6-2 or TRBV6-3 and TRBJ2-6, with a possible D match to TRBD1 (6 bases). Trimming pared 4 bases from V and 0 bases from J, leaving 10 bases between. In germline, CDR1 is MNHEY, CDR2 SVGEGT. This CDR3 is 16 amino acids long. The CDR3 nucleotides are TGTGCCAGCAGTTCCGGACAGTTCTCTGGGGCCAACGTCCTGACTTTC. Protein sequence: CASSSGQFSGANVLTF.

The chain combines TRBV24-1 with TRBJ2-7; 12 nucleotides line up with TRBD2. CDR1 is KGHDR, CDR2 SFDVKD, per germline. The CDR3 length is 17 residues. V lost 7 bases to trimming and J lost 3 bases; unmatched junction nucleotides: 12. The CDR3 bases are TGTGCCACCAGGCCGACTAGCGGGAGATCCTATCTCTACGAGCAGTACTTC. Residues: CATRPTSGRSYLYEQYF.

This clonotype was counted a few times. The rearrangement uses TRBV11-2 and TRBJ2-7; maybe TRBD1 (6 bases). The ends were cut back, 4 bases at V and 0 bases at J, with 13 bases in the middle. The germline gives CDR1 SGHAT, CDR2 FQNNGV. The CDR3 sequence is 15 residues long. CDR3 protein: CASSSRGLSSYEQYF. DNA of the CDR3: TGTGCCAGCAGCTCCAGGGGCCTTAGCTCCTACGAGCAGTACTTC.

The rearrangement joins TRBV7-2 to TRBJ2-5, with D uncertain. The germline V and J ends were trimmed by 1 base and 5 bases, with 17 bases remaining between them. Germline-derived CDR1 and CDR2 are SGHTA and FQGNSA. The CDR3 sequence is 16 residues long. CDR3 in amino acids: CASSLGVTLSGETQYF. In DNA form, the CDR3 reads TGTGCCAGCAGCTTAGGAGTTACGCTAAGTGGGGAGACCCAGTACTTC.

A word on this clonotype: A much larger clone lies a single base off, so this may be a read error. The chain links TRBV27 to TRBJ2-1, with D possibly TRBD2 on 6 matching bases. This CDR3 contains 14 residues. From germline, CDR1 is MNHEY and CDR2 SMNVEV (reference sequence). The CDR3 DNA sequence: TGTACCAGCAGACTACCGGGAGCAGTCAATGAGCAGTTCTTC. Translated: CTSRLPGAVNEQFF.

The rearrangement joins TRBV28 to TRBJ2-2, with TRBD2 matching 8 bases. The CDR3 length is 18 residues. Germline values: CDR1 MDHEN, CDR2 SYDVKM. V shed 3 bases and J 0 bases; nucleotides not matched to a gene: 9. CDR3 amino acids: CASSLRLARGPNTGELFF. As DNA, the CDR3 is TGTGCCAGCAGTTTGAGACTAGCGAGAGGGCCGAACACCGGGGAGCTGTTTTTT.

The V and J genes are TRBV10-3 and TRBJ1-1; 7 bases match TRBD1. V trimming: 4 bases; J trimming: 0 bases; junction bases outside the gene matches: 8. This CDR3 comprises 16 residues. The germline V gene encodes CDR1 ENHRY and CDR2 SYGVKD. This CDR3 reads CAISGGEGALNTEAFF. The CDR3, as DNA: TGTGCCATCAGTGGAGGTGAGGGGGCACTGAACACTGAAGCTTTCTTT.

CDR3 nucleotides: TGTGCCAGCTTGGTGCCGTTTGTGAACACTGAAGCTTTCTTT. Protein sequence: CASLVPFVNTEAFF. This chain joins TRBV7-9 and TRBJ1-1; D is unresolved. V dropped 8 bases and J dropped 0 bases, with 13 bases sitting between them. Germline CDR1 and CDR2: SEHNR and FQNEAQ (reference sequence). CDR3 length equals 14 residues.

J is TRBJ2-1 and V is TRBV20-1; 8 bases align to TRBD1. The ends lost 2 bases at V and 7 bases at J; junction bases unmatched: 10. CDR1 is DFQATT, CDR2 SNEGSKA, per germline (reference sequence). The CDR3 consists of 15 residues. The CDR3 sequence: CSARNPQGAVNEQFF. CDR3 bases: TGCAGTGCTAGAAACCCTCAGGGGGCCGTAAATGAGCAGTTCTTC.

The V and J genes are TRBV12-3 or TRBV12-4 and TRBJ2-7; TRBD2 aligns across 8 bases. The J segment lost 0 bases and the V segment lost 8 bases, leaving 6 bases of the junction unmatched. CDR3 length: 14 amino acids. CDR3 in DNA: TGTGCCAGCCAAGCGGGGGCGAGCTCCTACGAGCAGTACTTC. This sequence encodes CASQAGASSYEQYF.

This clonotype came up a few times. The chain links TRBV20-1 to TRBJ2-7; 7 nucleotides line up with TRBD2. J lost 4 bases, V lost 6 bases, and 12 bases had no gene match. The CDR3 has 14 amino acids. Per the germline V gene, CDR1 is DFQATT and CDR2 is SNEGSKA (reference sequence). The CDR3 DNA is TGCAGTGCCCCGGGGAGGGAATCCCCGTACGAGCAGTACTTC. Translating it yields CSAPGRESPYEQYF.

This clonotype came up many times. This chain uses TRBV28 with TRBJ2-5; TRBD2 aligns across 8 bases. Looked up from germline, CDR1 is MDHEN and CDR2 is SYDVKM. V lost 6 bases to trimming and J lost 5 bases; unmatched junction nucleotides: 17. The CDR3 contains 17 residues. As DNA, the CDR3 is TGTGCCAGCAGCCGCCGGCGCTACCGGGAGGGCCCCGAGACCCAGTACTTC. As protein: CASSRRRYREGPETQYF.